Below, 17 T cell receptor beta chains from the same sample are listed, as sequenced in a study of cytomegalovirus exposure and HLA in healthy donors. With 60 Vbeta and 13 Jbeta primers, the PCR was carried out. Sequenced by immunoSEQ multiplex PCR; TCRdb stores in-frame clones only, minus some. The sample records around 150,000 clones, around 80% being singletons. Source material: PBMCs. The receptors derive from a man aged 45-60 years in good health and CMV-seropositive.

This clone was picked up one time. This sequence joins TRBV5-6 and TRBJ1-1; maybe TRBD1 (6 bases). The CDR3 totals 15 residues. Trimming pared 2 bases from V and 1 base from J, leaving 12 bases between. Germline V lookup: CDR1 SGHDT, CDR2 YYEEEE. CDR3 DNA sequence: TGTGCCAGCAGCTTTGCAGGGGTCGGGAACACTGAAGCTTTCTTT. Residues: CASSFAGVGNTEAFF.

The chain has TRBV5-4 and TRBJ1-1; a weak D match, TRBD1 (5 bases). Germline values: CDR1 SGHNT, CDR2 YYREEE (reference sequence). Between the trimmed V and J ends, which lost 3 bases and 2 bases, there was a span of 11 bases. There are 14 residues in the CDR3. As DNA, the CDR3 is TGTGCCAGCAGCTCGAAGACAGCTAACACTGAAGCTTTCTTT. Translation: CASSSKTANTEAFF.

The chain uses TRBV5-6 and TRBJ2-1; 14 bases match TRBD2. This CDR3 spans 17 amino acids. In germline, CDR1 is SGHDT, CDR2 YYEEEE. The trim removed 4 bases at V and 0 bases at J, leaving 3 bases unmatched. The CDR3 reads CASSHGLAGGSYNEQFF. The DNA for the CDR3 is TGTGCCAGCAGCCACGGACTAGCGGGGGGCTCCTACAATGAGCAGTTCTTC.

The chain combines TRBV13 with TRBJ1-1; weak D call: TRBD1 (6 bases). Trimming left V 1 base short and J 11 bases short, with 11 bases between. From germline, CDR1 is PRHDT and CDR2 FYEKMQ (reference sequence). This CDR3 is built from 12 residues. The CDR3 region has the DNA TGTGCCAGCAGCTTAGAGGGGGGGAAGGCTTTCTTT. Translation: CASSLEGGKAFF.

As to this clone: The junction departs from the called germline gene at one end, perhaps through a read error. This sequence joins TRBV7-3 and TRBJ2-5; 7 bases are shared with TRBD1. CDR3 length: 15 amino acids. The germline CDR1 and CDR2 sequences are SGHTA and FQGTGA. CDR3 sequence (DNA): TGTGCCAGCAGCCTAACCTCGGGACAGAAAGAGACCCAGTACTTC. Protein: CASSLTSGQKETQYF. Filled out from reference TRBV7-3 and TRBJ2-5, the complete variable domain reads GAGVSQTPSNKVTEKGKYVELRCDPISGHTALYWYRQSLGQGPEFLIYFQGTGAADDSGLPNDRFFAVRPEGSVSTLKIQRTERGDSAVYLCASSLTSGQKETQYFGPGTRLLVL.

The genes are TRBV6-1 and TRBJ1-2, with D possibly matching TRBD1 (6 bases). The ends were cut back, 7 bases at V and 7 bases at J, with 19 bases in the middle. Looked up from germline, CDR1 is MNHNS and CDR2 is SASEGT. The CDR3 covers 14 residues. In nucleotides, the CDR3 is TGTGCCAGCAAGTCGGGCCAGGGGTTACCTGGCTACACCTTC. Protein sequence: CASKSGQGLPGYTF.

The V call is TRBV11-3, the J call TRBJ2-1; D remains ambiguous. Per the germline V gene, CDR1 is SGHNT and CDR2 is YENEEA. This CDR3 is 11 amino acids long. V was clipped by 5 bases and J by 7 bases, with 6 bases between them. The CDR3 bases are TGTGCCAGCAGCCCCCAGAATGAGCAGTTCTTC. Translated, it gives CASSPQNEQFF.

The chain uses TRBV5-1 and TRBJ1-2, with 7 bases identical to TRBD1. The germline V gene has CDR1 SGHRS and CDR2 YFSETQ. The junction had 13 bases not matched to a gene; V was cut back by 4 bases and J by 4 bases. The CDR3 runs 16 residues. The CDR3, as DNA: TGCGCCAGCAGCCCTAATACAGGGGCGGTGAGCTATGGCTACACCTTC. Protein product: CASSPNTGAVSYGYTF.

The V call is TRBV5-1, the J call TRBJ2-3; 12 nucleotides agree with TRBD2. This CDR3 has 16 residues. CDR1 SGHRS and CDR2 YFSETQ come from the germline V gene. Trimming cost V 2 bases and J 5 bases; bases outside gene matches: 6. CDR3 residues: CASSFQLAGGRDTQYF. In DNA, the CDR3 is TGCGCCAGCAGCTTTCAACTAGCGGGGGGCAGAGATACGCAGTATTTT. The full variable domain, rest sourced from reference TRBV5-1 and TRBJ2-3, is KAGVTQTPRYLIKTRGQQVTLSCSPISGHRSVSWYQQTPGQGLQFLFEYFSETQRNKGNFPGRFSGRQFSNSRSEMNVSTLELGDSALYLCASSFQLAGGRDTQYFGPGTRLTVL.

The V gene is TRBV7-9, the J gene TRBJ1-3; D not resolved. Germline CDR1 reads SEHNR; CDR2 reads FQNEAQ (reference sequence). V lost 4 bases and J 6 bases, leaving 22 bases between the germline ends. The CDR3 covers 17 residues. The CDR3 is CASSSSVRQHLANTIYF. CDR3 DNA sequence: TGTGCCAGCAGCTCCTCGGTACGGCAACACCTAGCAAACACCATATATTTT.

This chain links TRBV6-1 with TRBJ2-3, with 10 bases matching TRBD2. The trim removed 3 bases at V and 3 bases at J, leaving 6 bases unmatched. The CDR3 consists of 16 residues. Per the germline V gene, CDR1 is MNHNS and CDR2 is SASEGT. The chain's CDR3 is CASSEGSGGRTDTQYF. In DNA, the CDR3 is TGTGCCAGCAGTGAGGGTAGCGGGGGGCGGACAGATACGCAGTATTTT.

The chain joins TRBV19 to TRBJ1-5; D not resolved. This CDR3 is 14 amino acids long. Germline assignment: CDR1 LNHDA and CDR2 SQIVND (reference sequence). V was trimmed by 8 bases and J by 5 bases, leaving 16 bases between them. The CDR3 bases are TGTGCCAGTGAGACGGAGTATATCTATCAGCCCCAGCATTTT. This codes for CASETEYIYQPQHF.

J is TRBJ2-5 and V is TRBV11-3, with 7 bases aligning to TRBD2. The J segment lost 4 bases and the V segment lost 3 bases, leaving 5 bases of the junction unmatched. The CDR3 runs to 14 residues. Germline CDR1 and CDR2: SGHNT and YENEEA. This chain's CDR3 is CASSFGLVTETQYF. The CDR3 nucleotides read TGTGCCAGCAGCTTCGGACTAGTAACAGAGACCCAGTACTTC.

The rearrangement uses TRBV5-4 and TRBJ1-5, with D tentatively TRBD1 (6 bases). Germline CDR1 is SGHNT and CDR2 is YYREEE (reference sequence). The CDR3 is 12 amino acids. Trimming removed 1 base at V and 12 bases at J, with 11 bases between. The chain's CDR3 is CASSLPGGLQHF. The CDR3 region has the DNA TGTGCCAGCAGCTTGCCTGGGGGCCTCCAGCATTTT.

This clone came up a few times. The V gene is TRBV27, the J gene TRBJ2-7, with a tentative D call TRBD2 (6 bases). V was shortened by 6 bases and J by 2 bases, with 20 bases between the two germline ends. Germline CDR1 is MNHEY and CDR2 is SMNVEV (reference sequence). The CDR3 covers 16 residues. CDR3 DNA sequence: TGTGCCAGCAGAGGACCTACGGGGGACGGCCCCTACGAGCAGTACTTC. Encoded protein: CASRGPTGDGPYEQYF.

The V gene is TRBV27, the J gene TRBJ1-5; unclear D gene. Germline values: CDR1 MNHEY, CDR2 SMNVEV (reference sequence). The CDR3 spans 13 residues. V was cut by 6 bases and J by 3 bases, with 9 bases left in between. The CDR3 sequence: CASRAFLNQPQHF. In DNA, the CDR3 is TGTGCCAGCAGGGCATTTCTCAATCAGCCCCAGCATTTT.

The genes are TRBV15 and TRBJ2-7, with TRBD2 identical over 10 bases. V was pared by 8 bases and J by 7 bases, with 5 bases of the junction left unmatched. The CDR3 runs 12 residues. CDR1 and CDR2 from the germline V gene are LNHNV and YYDKDF (reference sequence). The CDR3 DNA sequence: TGTGCCACCGGTGTAGCGGGAGGTGAGCAGTACGTC. This translates into CATGVAGGEQYV.